This T cell receptor beta chain appears in the sequencing data of a study of blood T cells in healthy people across ages. Findings and limits, study-wide: Strongly correlated with naive T cell percentage was TCR beta diversity. Estimates drawn from one million T cells were deemed to understate diversity.

With a J-beta primer mix and a sample-barcoded 5' primer, a second PCR ran about 7 to 12 cycles. TCRdb re-called the 5' RACE reads through MiXCR, storing one row per CDR3 protein. Here the sample spans 700,000 to 950,000 distinct CDR3 sequences, 58% being singletons. The CDR3 runs to 14 residues. Losses at the gene ends were 7 bases for V and 4 bases for J; bases not matched to a gene: 8. For this clonotype: Its antigen is unknown.

The sequence was obtained from a man younger than 45 in good health. The genes are TRBV12-3 or TRBV12-4 and TRBJ1-2, with 8 bases aligning to TRBD1. Specimen: blood. The CDR3 here is CASTDRGRGYGYTF. CDR3 bases: TGTGCCAGCACCGACAGGGGACGGGGCTATGGCTACACCTTC.